This T cell receptor (beta chain) derives from a study of blood T cell repertoires in COVID-19. Study as a whole: The United States, Italy and Spain provided the acute and convalescent COVID-19 samples. T cells, B-cell-depleted T cells, or PBMCs provided the cDNA or gDNA that served as material.

In the original analysis: Amplified reference gene primers provided the basis for estimating nucleated cell counts. TCRdb keeps only in-frame clones here, not all; method: immunoSEQ multiplex PCR. V, J and clone size derive from that table, while D and trimming were established from the DNA sequence. The sample contains approximately 260,000 clones, approximately 85% of which appear only once. The CDR3 has 16 amino acids. V gave up 4 bases and J gave up 6 bases; unmatched junction bases: 10. Germline V gives CDR1 SGDLS, CDR2 YYNGEE. This receptor was identified in a woman in her seventies with acute or convalescent COVID-19. Sequenced sample: peripheral blood. V gene TRBV9 combines with J gene TRBJ2-1; 10 bases are a match to TRBD2. Written as DNA, the CDR3 is TGTGCCAGCAGCATATTAGCGGGGGGAAAAGGCAATGAGCAGTTCTTC. This encodes CASSILAGGKGNEQFF.